Described below is a single T cell receptor beta chain sequence and its context. Antigen unknown. Within the sample, other DNA sequences also encode this same CDR3. Vbeta (60) and Jbeta (13) primers were used in the PCR. Clones were read by immunoSEQ multiplex PCR, and TCRdb kept only the in-frame ones, dropping some. The sample records 150,000 to 200,000 clones, over 60% being singletons. The data were obtained in a study of cytomegalovirus exposure and HLA in healthy donors. Findings and caveats of the study: The presence/absence work took it that sequencing depth was about the same across donors.

Each donor was nominally healthy when sampled (though unrecorded immune exposures were likely). The clonotype originates from a woman aged 25 to 45 in good health and CMV-seronegative. The sequencing sample was made of PBMCs.

The CDR3 is CASSLDREETQYF. Written as DNA, the CDR3 is TGTGCCAGCAGCTTAGACAGGGAAGAGACCCAGTACTTC. The chain employs TRBV7-7 and TRBJ2-5; tentative D call: TRBD1 (6 bases). CDR1 SSHAT and CDR2 FNYEAQ come from the germline V gene (reference sequence). CDR3 size: 13 residues. V was shortened by 1 base and J by 3 bases, with 6 bases between the two germline ends.